What follows is one T cell receptor beta chain and its context. The antigen remains undetermined. The junction and the germline gene differ at one end; a read error may be behind it. These data originate in a study of vaccination and CD4 T cells after COVID-19. Study summary: A vaccine, either BNT162b2 or mRNA-1273, was given to participants in two doses. Cells received overlapping spike peptides from SARS-CoV-2, HCoV-NL63, HCoV-OC43 and HCoV-229E as stimulation.

Study findings and constraints: A median approximately 83% of convalescent patients' SARS-CoV-2-reactive clones emerged only after vaccination.

Treatment defined: roughly 10-day PBMC culture with coronavirus spike peptide pools or control peptides (ViraFEST assay). CD4+ T cells that had been cultured provided DNA sequenced with the Oncomine TCR Beta short-read assay. MiXCR, run by TCRdb on the PCR reads, gives a single entry per CDR3 protein. The sample lists some 15,000 distinct CDR3 sequences, more than 45% occurring once. Material for sequencing was CD4+ T cells from blood, cultured in vitro. The clonotype originates from a human donor who had recovered from COVID-19.

In DNA form, the CDR3 reads TGTGCCAGCAGCTTCGGGTCGAACTTCCAAGGGACCCAGTACTTC. It is translated as CASSFGSNFQGTQYF. The chain has TRBV7-6 and TRBJ2-5, with D uncertain. The CDR3 is made up of 15 amino acids. Germline assignment: CDR1 SGHVS and CDR2 FNYEAQ.